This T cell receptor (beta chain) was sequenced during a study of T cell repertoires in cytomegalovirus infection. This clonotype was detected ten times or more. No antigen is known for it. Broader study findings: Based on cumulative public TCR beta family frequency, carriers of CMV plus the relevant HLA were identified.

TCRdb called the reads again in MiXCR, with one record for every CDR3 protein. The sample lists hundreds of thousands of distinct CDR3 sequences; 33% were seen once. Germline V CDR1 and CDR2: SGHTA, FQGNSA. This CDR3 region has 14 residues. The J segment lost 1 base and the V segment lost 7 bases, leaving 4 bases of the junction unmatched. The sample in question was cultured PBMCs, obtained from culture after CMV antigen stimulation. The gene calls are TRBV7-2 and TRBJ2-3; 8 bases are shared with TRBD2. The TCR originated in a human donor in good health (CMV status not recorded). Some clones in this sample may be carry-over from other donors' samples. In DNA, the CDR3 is TGTGCCAGCATCCCGACTAGCGGCACAGATACGCAGTATTTT. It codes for CASIPTSGTDTQYF.